Listed below are T cell receptor beta chains from one sample, sequenced in a study of cytomegalovirus exposure and HLA in healthy donors. The protocol was immunoSEQ multiplex PCR, while the TCRdb copy is restricted to in-frame clones and leaves out a portion. Among 150,000 to 200,000 clones listed, about four fifths were seen once. Sample: PBMCs. The receptors were sampled from a middle-aged man in good health and CMV-seropositive. CDR3s include the opening cysteine and the closing phenylalanine or tryptophan. A D gene is named only where the DNA matches it firmly. Expanded clones are given a class, and other clones once, few, many or no size at all.

TRBJ2-7	.	TRBV6-5	TRBD1	CASSYRDRAYEQYF	TGTGCCAGCAGCTATAGGGACAGGGCCTACGAGCAGTACTTC
TRBJ2-7	.	TRBV5-1	.	CASSLDFASYEQYF	TGCGCCAGCAGCTTGGACTTCGCCTCCTACGAGCAGTACTTC
TRBJ2-4	.	TRBV18	TRBD2	CASSPVRGGQKGSIQYF	TGTGCCAGCTCACCAGTTCGGGGGGGCCAGAAGGGAAGCATTCAGTACTTC
TRBJ2-7	.	TRBV10-2	TRBD2	CASTGTSGFYEQYF	TGCGCCAGCACCGGGACTAGCGGTTTCTACGAGCAGTACTTC
TRBJ2-3	.	TRBV5-1	.	CASSFGDPSTDTQYF	TGCGCCAGCAGCTTCGGAGACCCAAGCACAGATACGCAGTATTTT
TRBJ2-2	.	TRBV6-1	.	CAARAGIIGELFF	TGTGCCGCTAGGGCAGGGATTATCGGGGAGCTGTTTTTT
TRBJ2-5	.	TRBV19	TRBD1	CASSMGQRPYQETQYF	TGTGCCAGTAGTATGGGACAGCGACCTTACCAAGAGACCCAGTACTTC
TRBJ2-2	.	TRBV6-9	TRBD2	CASSYPTSGIIGELFF	TGTGCCAGCAGTTATCCGACTAGCGGGATTATCGGGGAGCTGTTTTTT
TRBJ2-7	.	TRBV18	.	CASSPQSSEQYF	TGTGCCAGCTCACCGCAATCGAGCGAGCAGTACTTC
TRBJ1-3	.	TRBV9	TRBD1	CASSQGGSPGNTIYF	TGTGCCAGCAGTCAGGGGGGAAGTCCTGGAAACACCATATATTTT
TRBJ2-7	few	TRBV19	TRBD2	CASSTGRLAGSYEQYF	TGTGCCAGTAGCACCGGGCGACTAGCGGGATCCTACGAGCAGTACTTC
TRBJ1-5	.	TRBV15	.	CATSNQGNQPQHF	TGTGCCACCAGTAATCAGGGGAATCAGCCCCAGCATTTT
TRBJ1-5	.	TRBV29-1	.	CSISQGPQGSNQPQHF	TGCAGCATTTCCCAGGGGCCCCAAGGAAGCAATCAGCCCCAGCATTTT
TRBJ1-1	few	TRBV7-2	TRBD1	CASSPWTGAQGTEAFF	TGTGCCAGCAGCCCTTGGACAGGGGCGCAGGGTACTGAAGCTTTCTTT
TRBJ2-3	.	TRBV6-4	.	CASSVSGVEIGTDTQYF	TGTGCCAGCAGTGTAAGCGGAGTCGAGATTGGCACAGATACGCAGTATTTT
TRBJ2-5	.	TRBV6-1	.	CASSTQKGLETQYF	TGTGCCAGCTCAACCCAAAAGGGACTTGAGACCCAGTACTTC
TRBJ2-7	.	TRBV30	TRBD2	CALISAGAIGEQYF	TGTGCCTTGATTTCAGCGGGAGCTATCGGCGAGCAGTACTTC
TRBJ1-1	.	TRBV30	.	CAWSPSGTEAFF	TGTGCCTGGAGCCCTTCGGGCACTGAAGCTTTCTTT
TRBJ2-4	.	TRBV5-1	.	CASRHAPENSQYF	TGCGCCAGCAGGCACGCACCCGAAAACAGTCAGTACTTC
TRBJ2-7	.	TRBV30	TRBD1	CAWGYDDRVSYEQYF	TGTGCCTGGGGTTACGACGACAGGGTGTCCTACGAGCAGTACTTC
TRBJ2-1	once	TRBV27	TRBD2	CASSLSPTSGSTNEQFF	TGTGCCAGCAGTTTATCCCCGACTAGCGGGAGTACGAATGAGCAGTTCTTC
TRBJ2-3	.	TRBV4-3	TRBD2	CASSQEASGIDTQYF	TGCGCCAGCAGCCAAGAAGCTAGCGGGATAGATACGCAGTATTTT
TRBJ1-4	.	TRBV7-9	.	CASSVRDRKLFF	TGTGCCAGCAGCGTTCGAGATCGGAAACTGTTTTTT
TRBJ1-4	.	TRBV5-1	TRBD1	CASSDTTGRGEKLFF	TGCGCCAGCAGCGACACGACAGGGCGAGGTGAAAAACTGTTTTTT
TRBJ1-3	.	TRBV5-1	TRBD1	CASSYDRGADTIYF	TGCGCCAGCAGCTACGACAGGGGCGCGGACACCATATATTTT
TRBJ2-1	.	TRBV7-9	.	CASSDLGQGNNEQFF	TGTGCCAGCAGCGACCTGGGGCAGGGTAACAATGAGCAGTTCTTC
TRBJ1-2	.	TRBV6-5	TRBD1	CASLGQDYGYTF	TGTGCCAGCCTGGGACAGGACTATGGCTACACCTTC
TRBJ2-1	.	TRBV10-3	.	CAISESRSYNEQFF	TGTGCCATCAGTGAATCTCGCTCCTACAATGAGCAGTTCTTC
TRBJ2-7	.	TRBV6-5	TRBD1	CASNRQGAEQYF	TGTGCCAGCAATCGACAGGGGGCCGAGCAGTACTTC
TRBJ2-7	.	TRBV5-1	TRBD2	CASSSSGRETYEQYF	TGCGCCAGCAGCTCCAGCGGGAGGGAGACCTACGAGCAGTACTTC
TRBJ2-3	.	TRBV11-2	.	CASSLDRDRVSDTQYF	TGTGCCAGCAGCTTAGACAGGGATCGAGTTTCAGATACGCAGTATTTT
TRBJ2-1	.	TRBV6-6	.	CASSRSSRSRNNEQFF	TGTGCCAGCAGTCGATCTTCCCGTTCTAGGAACAATGAGCAGTTCTTC
TRBJ1-1	.	TRBV20-1	.	CSARRLVEAFF	TGCAGTGCGCGCCGGCTAGTTGAAGCTTTCTTT
TRBJ2-1	.	TRBV9	.	CASSPPRASRNEQFF	TGTGCCAGCAGCCCACCCAGGGCCTCACGCAATGAGCAGTTCTTC
TRBJ2-5	.	TRBV9	.	CASSVVGGRETQYF	TGTGCCAGCAGCGTAGTAGGGGGACGGGAGACCCAGTACTTC
TRBJ1-4	.	TRBV27	.	CASKRTGIIDEKLFF	TGTGCCAGCAAAAGGACGGGAATAATAGATGAAAAACTGTTTTTT
TRBJ2-2	.	TRBV11-3	TRBD2	CASSPWTSENTGELFF	TGTGCCAGCAGCCCCTGGACTAGCGAGAACACCGGGGAGCTGTTTTTT
TRBJ2-1	.	TRBV4-3	.	CASSPGLPRHNEQFF	TGCGCCAGCAGCCCGGGACTCCCGAGGCACAATGAGCAGTTCTTC
TRBJ2-1	.	TRBV6-4	TRBD2	CASSDRLAGGEQFF	TGTGCCAGCAGTGATAGACTAGCGGGAGGAGAGCAGTTCTTC
TRBJ1-1	.	TRBV7-9	TRBD1	CSSSLGTQGAGDTEAFF	TGTTCCAGCAGCTTGGGGACGCAGGGGGCTGGGGACACTGAAGCTTTCTTT
TRBJ1-3	.	TRBV2	.	CASSDGPNTIYF	TGTGCCAGCAGTGATGGGCCAAACACCATATATTTT
TRBJ2-1	once	TRBV30	.	CAWSLQYNEQFF	TGTGCCTGGAGTTTACAGTACAATGAGCAGTTCTTC
TRBJ2-2	.	TRBV28	.	CASSTPTVNTGELFF	TGTGCCAGCAGTACGCCGACAGTGAACACCGGGGAGCTGTTTTTT
TRBJ1-2	.	TRBV12-5	.	CASGSSVAHGYTF	TGTGCTAGTGGTTCCAGCGTCGCCCATGGCTACACCTTC
TRBJ2-7	.	TRBV11-2	TRBD1	CASSSYRGIRYEQYF	TGTGCCAGCAGCTCCTACAGGGGAATACGCTACGAGCAGTACTTC
TRBJ1-1	.	TRBV5-1	.	CASSLGAPRNTEAFF	TGCGCCAGCAGCTTGGGAGCGCCCCGAAACACTGAAGCTTTCTTT
TRBJ1-5	.	TRBV19	.	CASSMAGSSQPQHF	TGTGCCAGTAGTATGGCAGGGTCCTCTCAGCCCCAGCATTTT
TRBJ2-7	.	TRBV19	.	CASSPGTPYEQYF	TGTGCCAGTAGTCCCGGGACTCCCTACGAGCAGTACTTC
TRBJ2-4	.	TRBV9	.	CASSARASADKNIQYF	TGTGCCAGCAGCGCCAGGGCCTCAGCCGACAAAAACATTCAGTACTTC
TRBJ2-3	.	TRBV18	TRBD2	CASSLRIREGSTDTQYF	TGTGCCAGCTCACTACGAATCCGGGAGGGGAGCACAGATACGCAGTATTTT
TRBJ2-3	.	TRBV11-3	TRBD2	CASSPSGTSSTDTQYF	TGTGCCAGCAGCCCCTCTGGGACTAGCTCCACAGATACGCAGTATTTT
TRBJ2-7	.	TRBV5-1	TRBD1	CASSVQGGPIEQYF	TGCGCCAGCAGCGTACAGGGGGGTCCCATCGAGCAGTACTTC
TRBJ1-4	.	TRBV28	TRBD1	CASSSPGQGIEKLFF	TGTGCCAGCAGTTCTCCGGGACAGGGAATTGAAAAACTGTTTTTT
TRBJ1-3	.	TRBV19	.	CASSGLSGNTIYF	TGTGCCAGTAGTGGACTCTCTGGAAACACCATATATTTT
TRBJ2-1	.	TRBV5-1	.	CASSPESYNEQFF	TGCGCCAGCAGCCCGGAGTCCTACAATGAGCAGTTCTTC
TRBJ1-6	.	TRBV7-9	TRBD1	CASSRGTAHSPLHF	TGTGCCAGCAGCAGAGGGACAGCACATTCACCCCTCCACTTT